The clone carrying this T cell receptor (beta chain) was recorded at least ten times. RNA transcripts provided the source from which TCR beta CDR3 regions were amplified. First-round RT-PCR targeting the TCR CDR3 was performed with the HTBI primer set. TCRdb ran MiXCR on the multiplex PCR reads and lists one entry per CDR3 protein. The sample includes hundreds of thousands of distinct CDR3 sequences, around 20% of them seen just once. These data belong to a study of T cells in Graves' hyperthyroidism and ophthalmopathy. Germline CDR1 and CDR2: SGHNT and YENEEA. V trimming: 5 bases; J trimming: 6 bases; junction bases outside the gene matches: 8. The CDR3 extends over 14 amino acids.

What was sequenced was blood. The chain carries TRBV11-3 and TRBJ2-3; 7 bases agree with TRBD1. The sequence was collected from a man aged 30 to 39 with Graves' ophthalmopathy. The CDR3 loop reads CASSARQGADTQYF. CDR3 DNA sequence: TGTGCCAGCAGCGCCCGACAGGGAGCTGATACGCAGTATTTT. Combining the CDR3 with reference TRBV11-3 and TRBJ2-3 gives the whole variable domain EAGVVQSPRYKIIEKKQPVAFWCNPISGHNTLYWYLQNLGQGPELLIRYENEEAVDDSQLPKDRFSAERLKGVDSTLKIQPAELGDSAVYLCASSARQGADTQYFGPGTRLTVL.